This is a list of T cell receptor beta chains from one sample in a study of T-cell reconstitution after alpha-beta-depleted transplantation in children. TCRdb reprocessed the PCR reads via MiXCR and lists one record per CDR3 protein. The sample holds 200,000 to 250,000 distinct CDR3 sequences; approximately 11% are singletons and the top ten take under 30%. Here the sequenced sample was PBMCs, taken before TCRalphabeta/CD19-depleted stem cell transplant. The receptor source for this set is a child under two years old with acute myeloid leukemia, due to receive a stem cell transplant. Each CDR3 is given with its conserved first and last residue. D genes are given only for firm matches. Expanded clones get a size class; other rows say once, few or many, or leave the size out.

few | - | TRBJ1-2 | TRBV7-8 | CASTMSRDTNYGYTF | TGTGCCAGCACTATGTCCCGGGACACAAACTATGGCTACACCTTC
few | - | TRBJ2-3 | TRBV12-3/TRBV12-4 | CASSPPRGAFGTDTQYF | TGTGCCAGCAGTCCTCCCCGCGGGGCTTTTGGCACAGATACGCAGTATTTT
many | - | TRBJ2-6 | TRBV20-1 | CSANPGSGANVLTF | TGCAGTGCTAACCCAGGCTCCGGGGCCAACGTCCTGACTTTC
many | TRBD2 | TRBJ2-1 | TRBV7-2 | CASSIMGLAGRNEQFF | TGTGCCAGCAGCATTATGGGGCTAGCGGGAAGGAATGAGCAGTTCTTC
many | - | TRBJ1-2 | TRBV12-3/TRBV12-4 | CASKSAGYTF | TGTGCCAGCAAATCCGCTGGCTACACCTTC
many | - | TRBJ2-6 | TRBV3-1 | CASSQSSDRISGANVLTF | TGTGCCAGCAGCCAGTCTTCGGACAGAATCTCTGGGGCCAACGTCCTGACTTTC
many | - | TRBJ2-3 | TRBV7-2 | CASSNLAPRGTDTQYF | TGTGCCAGCAGCAATCTAGCGCCTAGGGGCACAGATACGCAGTATTTT
many | - | TRBJ1-2 | TRBV7-9 | CASSSVVIGGYTF | TGTGCCAGCAGCTCCGTGGTGATAGGGGGCTACACCTTC
many | - | TRBJ2-7 | TRBV29-1 | CSVATLASSYEQYF | TGCAGCGTTGCCACGCTAGCGTCCTCCTACGAGCAGTACTTC
many | - | TRBJ2-1 | TRBV11-3 | CASSLEGGLPYNEQFF | TGTGCCAGCAGCCTAGAAGGGGGACTACCCTACAATGAGCAGTTCTTC
many | TRBD2 | TRBJ2-1 | TRBV5-1 | CASSSSPSARGYNEQFF | TGCGCCAGCAGCTCCTCTCCCTCTGCGCGGGGGTACAATGAGCAGTTCTTC
many | - | TRBJ1-1 | TRBV3-1 | CASSQGPGSNTEAFF | TGTGCCAGCAGCCAAGGTCCAGGTTCGAACACTGAAGCTTTCTTT
many | TRBD2 | TRBJ2-7 | TRBV12-3/TRBV12-4 | CASSLAPLASSSYEQYF | TGTGCCAGCAGTTTAGCCCCACTAGCGTCGAGCTCCTACGAGCAGTACTTC
many | TRBD2 | TRBJ2-1 | TRBV5-1 | CASSTQGGLHNEQFF | TGCGCCAGCAGCACCCAGGGAGGGCTCCACAATGAGCAGTTCTTC
few | - | TRBJ2-1 | TRBV20-1 | CSARTPRNEQFF | TGCAGTGCTAGGACCCCACGGAATGAGCAGTTCTTC
many | TRBD1 | TRBJ2-7 | TRBV5-1 | CASRSGQGSYEQYF | TGCGCCAGCAGGTCGGGACAGGGATCCTACGAGCAGTACTTC
- | - | TRBJ2-2 | TRBV4-2 | CAMGPGELFF | TGTGCCATGGGCCCCGGGGAGCTGTTTTTT
many | - | TRBJ2-3 | TRBV2 | CASSGSPDTQYF | TGTGCCAGCAGCGGGAGCCCAGATACGCAGTATTTT
many | - | TRBJ2-1 | TRBV7-2 | CASSLAGYTNEQFF | TGTGCCAGCAGCTTAGCGGGATACACAAATGAGCAGTTCTTC
many | TRBD2 | TRBJ2-1 | TRBV28 | CASTPVPWTSGSNEQFF | TGTGCCAGCACCCCAGTCCCTTGGACTAGCGGTTCCAATGAGCAGTTCTTC
many | - | TRBJ2-3 | TRBV29-1 | CSGIDRWQYF | TGCAGCGGCATTGACCGGTGGCAGTATTTT
many | TRBD2 | TRBJ2-1 | TRBV6-5 | CASSYKRTSGTLEQFF | TGTGCCAGCAGTTATAAAAGGACTAGCGGGACTTTAGAGCAGTTCTTC
- | - | TRBJ1-2 | TRBV20-1 | CSAKGAGQGERGDTF | TGCAGTGCTAAAGGGGCGGGGCAGGGAGAAAGAGGCGACACCTTC
many | TRBD2 | TRBJ2-3 | TRBV6-2/TRBV6-3 | CASSLGLAGTSDTQYF | TGTGCCAGCAGTCTAGGACTAGCGGGGACGTCAGATACGCAGTATTTT
many | - | TRBJ1-5 | TRBV19 | CASSPGWGGNQPQHF | TGTGCCAGTAGCCCTGGGTGGGGGGGCAATCAGCCCCAGCATTTT
many | - | TRBJ2-2 | TRBV20-1 | CSADKNTGELFF | TGCAGTGCCGACAAGAACACCGGGGAGCTGTTTTTT
many | TRBD2 | TRBJ2-1 | TRBV20-1 | CSATTPTSGSRNEQFF | TGCAGTGCTACCACCCCCACTAGCGGTAGTAGGAATGAGCAGTTCTTC
many | TRBD2 | TRBJ2-1 | TRBV5-1 | CASSLAQREKGSSYNEQFF | TGCGCCAGCAGCTTGGCCCAGCGGGAGAAAGGGAGCTCCTACAATGAGCAGTTCTTC
- | - | TRBJ1-1 | TRBV5-6 | CASSLSSRRTCTEAFF | TGTGCCAGCAGCTTGTCGTCACGGAGGACTTGCACTGAAGCTTTCTTT
many | TRBD1 | TRBJ2-7 | TRBV3-1 | CASSQLTGSEQYF | TGTGCCAGCAGTCAATTGACAGGGTCCGAGCAGTACTTC
few | TRBD1 | TRBJ1-5 | TRBV11-1 | CASSLGTGGNQPQHF | TGTGCCAGCAGCCTTGGGACAGGGGGAAATCAGCCCCAGCATTTT
many | TRBD1 | TRBJ1-6 | TRBV6-5 | CASSYFRQGVGSPLHF | TGTGCCAGCAGTTACTTCCGACAGGGTGTAGGGTCACCCCTCCACTTT
many | - | TRBJ2-2 | TRBV12-3/TRBV12-4 | CASSSLTGELFF | TGTGCCAGCAGTTCCCTAACCGGGGAGCTGTTTTTT
many | - | TRBJ2-3 | TRBV20-1 | CSARRSGRDTDTQYF | TGCAGTGCTAGAAGGTCTGGGCGGGACACAGATACGCAGTATTTT
many | TRBD1 | TRBJ2-3 | TRBV12-3/TRBV12-4 | CASTSDRAVDTQYF | TGTGCCAGCACCTCGGACAGGGCGGTAGATACGCAGTATTTT
- | - | TRBJ2-3 | TRBV7-2 | CASSLGPGGPTDTQYF | TGTGCCAGCAGCTTAGGGCCAGGTGGGCCCACAGATACGCAGTATTTT
many | - | TRBJ2-2 | TRBV5-1 | CASNGGNSGELFF | TGCGCCAGCAACGGAGGGAACAGCGGGGAGCTGTTTTTT
many | - | TRBJ1-6 | TRBV15 | CATSPKGSSYNSPLHF | TGTGCCACCAGCCCTAAGGGGAGCTCCTATAATTCACCCCTCCACTTT
few | TRBD1 | TRBJ1-2 | TRBV29-1 | CSAGQGPYGYTF | TGCAGCGCCGGACAGGGACCCTATGGCTACACCTTC
many | - | TRBJ2-3 | TRBV4-1 | CASSAPGLPTDTQYF | TGCGCCAGCAGCGCCCCGGGACTTCCCACAGATACGCAGTATTTT
many | - | TRBJ1-1 | TRBV10-2 | CASSDTALPKAFF | TGCGCCAGCAGTGATACCGCCTTGCCTAAAGCTTTCTTT
many | - | TRBJ1-1 | TRBV20-1 | CSAGANTEAFF | TGCAGTGCAGGAGCTAACACTGAAGCTTTCTTT